This T cell receptor (beta chain) was profiled in a study of blood T cell repertoires in COVID-19. Germline loops: CDR1 SGHVS, CDR2 FNYEAQ. The CDR3 totals 15 residues. V was clipped by 4 bases and J by 0 bases; unmatched bases: 5. Assay used: immunoSEQ multiplex PCR; TCRdb lists only in-frame clones, some missing. The sample holds approximately 190,000 clones, 70% to 90% seen once. J is TRBJ1-1 and V is TRBV7-6; 7 nucleotides match TRBD1. The source is a man aged 55 to 70 with active or convalescent COVID-19. Input material: peripheral blood. The CDR3 DNA sequence: TGTGCCAGCAGCTCCGCGGGACAGTTGAACACTGAAGCTTTCTTT. It specifies CASSSAGQLNTEAFF.